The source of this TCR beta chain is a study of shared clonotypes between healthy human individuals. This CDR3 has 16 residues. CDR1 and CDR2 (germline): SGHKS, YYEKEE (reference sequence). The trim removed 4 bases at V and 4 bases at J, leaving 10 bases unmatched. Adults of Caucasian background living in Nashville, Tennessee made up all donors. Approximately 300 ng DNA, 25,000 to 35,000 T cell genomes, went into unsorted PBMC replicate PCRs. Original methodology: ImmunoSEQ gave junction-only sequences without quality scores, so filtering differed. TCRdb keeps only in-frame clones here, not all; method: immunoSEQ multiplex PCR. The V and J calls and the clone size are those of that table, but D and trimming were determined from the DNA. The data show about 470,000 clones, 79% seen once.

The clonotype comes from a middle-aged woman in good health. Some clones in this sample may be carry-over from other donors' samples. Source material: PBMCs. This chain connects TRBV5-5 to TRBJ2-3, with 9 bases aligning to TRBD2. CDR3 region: CASSILSGSTADTQYF. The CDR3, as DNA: TGTGCCAGCAGCATCCTTAGCGGGAGCACGGCAGATACGCAGTATTTT.